The 7 T cell receptor beta chains below come from one sample, sequenced in a study of T cell responses to AZD1222 COVID-19 vaccine. Generated by immunoSEQ multiplex PCR, the TCRdb table keeps only in-frame clones and is missing some. The table shows approximately 180,000 clones, with 85% to 90% occurring only once. This sample comprised peripheral blood, obtained 28 days after the second dose of the MenACWY control vaccine. These TCRs come from an adult who received the MenACWY meningococcal vaccine as a control.

This clone was seen only a few times. The chain has TRBV9 and TRBJ1-6, with D unclear. The germline V gene encodes CDR1 SGDLS and CDR2 YYNGEE. V gave up 3 bases and J gave up 0 bases, with 10 bases separating them. The CDR3 consists of 16 residues. The CDR3 reads CASSGPWGSYNSPLHF. CDR3 DNA: TGTGCCAGCAGCGGTCCGTGGGGCTCCTATAATTCACCCCTCCACTTT.

The chain couples TRBV5-6 to TRBJ2-3; 7 bases map to TRBD2. CDR1 SGHDT and CDR2 YYEEEE come from the germline V gene. V lost 4 bases and J lost 2; bases outside the gene matches: 10. This CDR3 has 16 amino acids. Written as DNA, the CDR3 is TGTGCCAGCAGCGGCGTAGGGAGCGGGACCACAGATACGCAGTATTTT. This translates into CASSGVGSGTTDTQYF.

The rearrangement joins TRBV19 to TRBJ2-3; maybe TRBD2 (7 bases). The germline V gene has CDR1 LNHDA and CDR2 SQIVND (reference sequence). CDR3 length: 15 amino acids. Trimming took 6 bases from V and 1 from J, leaving 14 bases between them. The CDR3 DNA reads TGTGCCAGTAGCCAGGGGCTAGCGGGCACAGATACGCAGTATTTT. Translated, it gives CASSQGLAGTDTQYF.

The rearrangement uses TRBV7-2 and TRBJ1-2, with D uncertain. The CDR3 is 14 residues long. The germline V and J ends were trimmed by 5 bases and 6 bases, with 16 bases remaining between them. Per the germline V gene, CDR1 is SGHTA and CDR2 is FQGNSA. For the CDR3, the DNA is TGTGCCAGCAGCGGAGCGCCTTTAACTAATGGCTACACCTTC. It is translated as CASSGAPLTNGYTF.

The genes are TRBV6-5 and TRBJ2-4; 8 bases map to TRBD1. J gave up 6 bases and V 6 bases, and 4 bases lay outside the gene matches. Germline V gene data show CDR1 as MNHEY and CDR2 as SVGAGI. The CDR3 loop spans 13 amino acids. CDR3 sequence: CASRTGAGNIQYF. CDR3 DNA sequence: TGTGCCAGCAGGACAGGGGCGGGAAACATTCAGTACTTC.

The chain carries TRBV24-1 and TRBJ2-1, with 12 bases aligning to TRBD2. CDR1 is KGHDR, CDR2 SFDVKD, per germline. Trimming removed 9 bases from V and 7 bases from J; junction bases left unmatched: 6. The CDR3 is 14 amino acids. CDR3 region: CATQTSGSFNEQFF. As DNA, the CDR3 is TGTGCCACCCAGACTAGCGGGAGCTTTAATGAGCAGTTCTTC.

This sequence joins TRBV20-1 and TRBJ2-5, with D hard to call. The CDR3 loop spans 9 amino acids. The ends were cut back, 3 bases at V and 5 bases at J, with 1 base in the middle. The germline gives CDR1 DFQATT, CDR2 SNEGSKA (reference sequence). The DNA for the CDR3 is TGCAGTGCTAGGGAGACCCAGTACTTC. Its translation is CSARETQYF.